A few counts support the clone carrying this T cell receptor (beta chain). Its antigen is unknown. At the Johns Hopkins FTIC core, DNA taken from cultured CD4+ T cells was sequenced by way of the Oncomine TCR Beta short-read assay. Cultures of CD4+ T cells served as the source for extracting genomic DNA. Each CDR3 protein is one row after TCRdb ran MiXCR on the PCR reads. The sample records fewer than 14,000 distinct CDR3 sequences, 77% being singletons. Treatment in this sample: approximately nine-day PBMC culture with coronavirus spike peptide pools or control peptides (ViraFEST assay). ViraFEST relied on peptide pools to expand antigen-specific T cells; the TCRs were sequenced afterward. The sample belongs to a study of vaccination and CD4 T cells after COVID-19. Across the study: A median of approximately 72 days (range 14 to 241) separated dose two from the taking of post-vaccine samples.

The V end lost 6 bases, the J end lost 8 bases, and 19 bases lay between the germline ends. CDR1 MNHEY and CDR2 SVGEGT come from the germline V gene. The CDR3 totals 14 residues. V gene TRBV6-2 or TRBV6-3 combines with J gene TRBJ1-2, with D possibly being TRBD1 (5 bases). The sequence was obtained from a human donor who had recovered from COVID-19. Sequenced sample: CD4+ T cells from blood, cultured in vitro. The chain's CDR3 is CASRYDSAAGGYTF. The CDR3 DNA sequence: TGTGCCAGCAGGTATGACAGCGCAGCAGGAGGCTACACCTTC.